This record covers a single T cell receptor (beta chain). Per the original data handling: Quantification of nucleated cells was approximated via reference gene primer amplification. Sequenced by immunoSEQ multiplex PCR; TCRdb stores in-frame clones only, minus some. V and J calls and clone size are copied from that table; D and trimming were computed from the DNA. The sample includes some 340,000 clones, about 87% of them seen just once. The data belong to a study of blood T cell repertoires in COVID-19. The overall study: T cells, B-cell-depleted T cells, or PBMCs provided the cDNA or gDNA that served as material.

The CDR3 runs 16 residues. The germline V gene encodes CDR1 SGDLS and CDR2 YYNGEE. Losses at the gene ends were 1 base for V and 3 bases for J; bases not matched to a gene: 6. The sample consisted of PBMCs or T cells enriched from blood (not recorded which). The chain is built from TRBV9 and TRBJ2-2, with TRBD2 matching 7 bases. The receptor was isolated from a woman in her thirties who had recovered from COVID-19. CDR3 bases: TGTGCCAGCAGCGTATCCAGCGGGGACTACACCGGGGAGCTGTTTTTT. This codes for CASSVSSGDYTGELFF.